This T cell receptor (beta chain) was documented in a study of radiation and T cells in renal cell carcinoma. TCRdb's copy holds only in-frame clones and misses some; the assay was immunoSEQ multiplex PCR. Of around 70,000 clones in the sample, roughly 82% were seen once. Indicated time point: blood 2 weeks post-SBRT. Treatment described: 15 Gy SBRT to primary tumor, nephrectomy 4 weeks later. Blood was sampled at baseline, 2 weeks and 4 weeks after SBRT. This renal cell carcinoma was of the clear cell type. Trimming shortened V by 0 bases and J by 3 bases, and 9 bases separated the two germline ends. This CDR3 spans 15 amino acids. Germline values: CDR1 SGHRS, CDR2 YFSETQ.

This clonotype originated in a man aged 60 to 69 with renal cell carcinoma. This sequence joins TRBV5-1 and TRBJ2-2, with D hard to call. The starting material was blood, obtained from a patient whose treatment included radiotherapy and nephrectomy. The CDR3 loop is CASSLEGADTGELFF. In DNA form, the CDR3 reads TGCGCCAGCAGCTTGGAGGGCGCGGACACCGGGGAGCTGTTTTTT.